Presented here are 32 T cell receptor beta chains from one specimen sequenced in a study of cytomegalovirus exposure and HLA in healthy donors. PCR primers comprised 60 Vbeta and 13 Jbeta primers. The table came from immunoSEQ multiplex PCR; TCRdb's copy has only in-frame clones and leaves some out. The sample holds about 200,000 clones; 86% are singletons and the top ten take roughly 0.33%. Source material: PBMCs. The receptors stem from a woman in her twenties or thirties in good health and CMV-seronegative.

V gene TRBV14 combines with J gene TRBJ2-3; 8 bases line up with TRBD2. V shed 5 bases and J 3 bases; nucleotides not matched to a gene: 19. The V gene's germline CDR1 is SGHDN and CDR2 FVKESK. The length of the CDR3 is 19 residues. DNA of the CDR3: TGTGCCAGCAGCTCCCGTACTAGCGGTGATCTATATGGAACAGATACGCAGTATTTT. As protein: CASSSRTSGDLYGTDTQYF.

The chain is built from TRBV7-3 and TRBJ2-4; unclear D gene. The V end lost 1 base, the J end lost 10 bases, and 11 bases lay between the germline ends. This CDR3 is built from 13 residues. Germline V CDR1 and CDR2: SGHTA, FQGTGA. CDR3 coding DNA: TGTGCCAGCAGCTTAAATCCTAGTGGTATTCAGTACTTC. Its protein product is CASSLNPSGIQYF.

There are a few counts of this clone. The CDR3 here is CATVPGPGQYYGYTF. The CDR3 DNA follows: TGTGCCACCGTACCCGGACCGGGACAGTACTATGGCTACACCTTC. The chain couples TRBV28 to TRBJ1-2; 7 positions agree with TRBD1. Germline V gene data show CDR1 as MDHEN and CDR2 as SYDVKM. Trimming cost V 10 bases and J 3 bases; bases outside gene matches: 14. The length of the CDR3 is 15 residues.

The DNA of the CDR3 is TGTGCCAGCAGTGGGGAAATAGCGGACGAGCAGTACTTC. This translates into CASSGEIADEQYF. The chain links TRBV2 to TRBJ2-7; a weak D match, TRBD2 (6 bases). This CDR3 contains 13 residues. Germline V gene lookup returns CDR1 SNHLY and CDR2 FYNNEI. The V and J ends lost 4 bases and 5 bases respectively, with 12 bases between them. The variable domain in full, completed from reference TRBV2 and TRBJ2-7, reads EPEVTQTPSHQVTQMGQEVILRCVPISNHLYFYWYRQILGQKVEFLVSFYNNEISEKSEIFDDQFSVERPDGSNFTLKIRSTKLEDSAMYFCASSGEIADEQYFGPGTRLTVT.

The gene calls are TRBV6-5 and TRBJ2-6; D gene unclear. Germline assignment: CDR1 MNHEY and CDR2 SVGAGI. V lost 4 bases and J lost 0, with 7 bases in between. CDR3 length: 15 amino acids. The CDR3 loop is CASSFSDSGANVLTF. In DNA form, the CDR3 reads TGTGCCAGCAGTTTTTCAGACTCTGGGGCCAACGTCCTGACTTTC.

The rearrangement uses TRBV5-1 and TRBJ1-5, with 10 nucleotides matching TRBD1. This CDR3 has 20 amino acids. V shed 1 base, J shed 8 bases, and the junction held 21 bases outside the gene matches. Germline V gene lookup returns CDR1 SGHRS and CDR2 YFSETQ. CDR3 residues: CASSLYSPGQGPYRGKPQHF. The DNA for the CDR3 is TGCGCCAGCAGCTTGTACTCTCCGGGACAGGGGCCCTATCGCGGTAAGCCCCAGCATTTT.

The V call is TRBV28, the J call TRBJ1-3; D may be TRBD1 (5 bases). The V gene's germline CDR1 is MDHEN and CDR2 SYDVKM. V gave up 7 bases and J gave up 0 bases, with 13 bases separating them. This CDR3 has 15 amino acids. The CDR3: CASTIDSLSGNTIYF. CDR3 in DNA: TGTGCCAGCACCATCGACAGCCTCTCTGGAAACACCATATATTTT.

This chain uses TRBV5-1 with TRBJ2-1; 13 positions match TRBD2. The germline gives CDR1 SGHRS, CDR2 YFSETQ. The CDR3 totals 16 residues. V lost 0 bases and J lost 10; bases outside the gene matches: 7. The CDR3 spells CASSLGLAGGVQEQFF. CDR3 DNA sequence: TGCGCCAGCAGCTTGGGACTAGCGGGGGGCGTACAGGAGCAGTTCTTC.

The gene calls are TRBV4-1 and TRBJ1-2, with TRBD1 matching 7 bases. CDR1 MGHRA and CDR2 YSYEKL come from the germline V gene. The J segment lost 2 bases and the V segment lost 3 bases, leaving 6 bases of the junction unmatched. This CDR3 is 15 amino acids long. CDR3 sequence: CASSQQQGRNYGYTF. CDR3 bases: TGCGCCAGCAGCCAGCAACAGGGGAGAAACTATGGCTACACCTTC.

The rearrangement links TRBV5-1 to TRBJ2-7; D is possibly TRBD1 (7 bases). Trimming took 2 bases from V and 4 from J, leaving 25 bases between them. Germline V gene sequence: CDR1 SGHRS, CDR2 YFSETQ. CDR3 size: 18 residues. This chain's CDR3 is CASSLSLEGAPLTYEQYF. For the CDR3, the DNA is TGCGCCAGCAGCTTATCGTTGGAGGGGGCCCCTTTAACATACGAGCAGTACTTC.

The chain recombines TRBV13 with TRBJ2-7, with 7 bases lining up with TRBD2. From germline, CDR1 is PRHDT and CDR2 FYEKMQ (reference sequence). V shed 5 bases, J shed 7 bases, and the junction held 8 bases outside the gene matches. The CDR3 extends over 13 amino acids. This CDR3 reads CASSRGLVGEQYF. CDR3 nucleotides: TGTGCCAGCAGCCGTGGACTAGTAGGGGAGCAGTACTTC. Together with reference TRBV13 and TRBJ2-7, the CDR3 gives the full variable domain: AAGVIQSPRHLIKEKRETATLKCYPIPRHDTVYWYQQGPGQDPQFLISFYEKMQSDKGSIPDRFSAQQFSDYHSELNMSSLELGDSALYFCASSRGLVGEQYFGPGTRLTVT.

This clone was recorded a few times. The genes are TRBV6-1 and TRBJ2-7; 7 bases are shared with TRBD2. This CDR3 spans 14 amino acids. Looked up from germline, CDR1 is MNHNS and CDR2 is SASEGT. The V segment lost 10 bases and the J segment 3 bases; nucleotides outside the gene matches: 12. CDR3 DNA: TGTGCCACCGGCGAGCGGGAATCCCTCTACGAGCAGTACTTC. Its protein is CATGERESLYEQYF.

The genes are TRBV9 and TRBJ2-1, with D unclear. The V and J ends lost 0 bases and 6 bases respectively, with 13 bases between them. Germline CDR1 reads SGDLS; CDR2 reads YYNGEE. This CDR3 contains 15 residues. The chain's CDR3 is CASSVDTPGFNEQFF. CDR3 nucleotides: TGTGCCAGCAGCGTAGACACACCAGGCTTCAATGAGCAGTTCTTC.

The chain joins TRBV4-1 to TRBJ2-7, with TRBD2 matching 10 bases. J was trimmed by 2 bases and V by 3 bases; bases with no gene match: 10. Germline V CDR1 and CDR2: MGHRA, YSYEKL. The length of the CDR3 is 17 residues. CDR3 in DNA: TGCGCCAGCAGCCAGGGGTTTACTAGCGGGACTACCTACGAGCAGTACTTC. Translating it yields CASSQGFTSGTTYEQYF.

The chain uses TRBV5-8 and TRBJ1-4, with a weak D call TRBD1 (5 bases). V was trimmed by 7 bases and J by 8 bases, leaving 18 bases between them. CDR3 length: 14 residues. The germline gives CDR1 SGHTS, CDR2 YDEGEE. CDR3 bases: TGTGCCAGCTGGTGGGGGAGGGGCCACGAAAAACTGTTTTTT. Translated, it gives CASWWGRGHEKLFF. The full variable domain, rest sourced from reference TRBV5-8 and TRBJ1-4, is EAGVTQSPTHLIKTRGQQATLRCSPISGHTSVYWYQQALGLGLQFLLWYDEGEERNRGNFPPRFSGRQFPNYSSELNVNALELEDSALYLCASWWGRGHEKLFFGSGTQLSVL.

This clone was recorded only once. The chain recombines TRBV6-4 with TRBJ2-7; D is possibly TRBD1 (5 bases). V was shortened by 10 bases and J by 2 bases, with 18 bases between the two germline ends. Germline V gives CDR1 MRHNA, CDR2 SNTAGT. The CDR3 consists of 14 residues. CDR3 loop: CANRWTRKTYEQYF. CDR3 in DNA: TGTGCCAACCGCTGGACAAGGAAAACCTACGAGCAGTACTTC.

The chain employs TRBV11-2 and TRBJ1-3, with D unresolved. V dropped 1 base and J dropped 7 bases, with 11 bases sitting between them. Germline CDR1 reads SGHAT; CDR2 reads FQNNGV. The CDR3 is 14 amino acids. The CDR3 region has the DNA TGTGCCAGCAGCTTAGTGAGCGGTCGTAACACCATATATTTT. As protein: CASSLVSGRNTIYF. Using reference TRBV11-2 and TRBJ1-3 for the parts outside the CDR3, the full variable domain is EAGVAQSPRYKIIEKRQSVAFWCNPISGHATLYWYQQILGQGPKLLIQFQNNGVVDDSQLPKDRFSAERLKGVDSTLKIQPAKLEDSAVYLCASSLVSGRNTIYFGEGSWLTVV.

CDR3 loop: CASIRSTGTYEQYF. In DNA form, the CDR3 reads TGTGCCAGCATCCGAAGCACAGGAACTTACGAGCAGTACTTC. This sequence joins TRBV28 and TRBJ2-7, with a possible D match to TRBD1 (5 bases). The CDR3 spans 14 residues. Trimming removed 7 bases at V and 4 bases at J, with 17 bases between. Germline assignment: CDR1 MDHEN and CDR2 SYDVKM.

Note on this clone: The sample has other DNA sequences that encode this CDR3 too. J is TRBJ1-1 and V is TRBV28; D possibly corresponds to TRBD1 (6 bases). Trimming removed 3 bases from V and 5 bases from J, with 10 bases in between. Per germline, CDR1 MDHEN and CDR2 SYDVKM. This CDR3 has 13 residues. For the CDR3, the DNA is TGTGCCAGCAGTTTCAGGGGTCGGACTGAAGCTTTCTTT. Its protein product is CASSFRGRTEAFF.

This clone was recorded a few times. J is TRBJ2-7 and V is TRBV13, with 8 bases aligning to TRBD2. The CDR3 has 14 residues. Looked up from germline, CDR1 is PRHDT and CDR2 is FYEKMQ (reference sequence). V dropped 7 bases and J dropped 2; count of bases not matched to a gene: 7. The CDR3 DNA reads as TGTGCCAGCACCGAGCGGGGGTCTCCCTACGAGCAGTACTTC. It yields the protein CASTERGSPYEQYF.

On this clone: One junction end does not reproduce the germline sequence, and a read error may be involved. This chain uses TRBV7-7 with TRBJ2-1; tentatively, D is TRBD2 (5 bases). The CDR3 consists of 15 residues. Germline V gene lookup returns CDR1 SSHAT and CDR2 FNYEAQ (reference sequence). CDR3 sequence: CASSPDPGTYNEQFF. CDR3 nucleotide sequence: TGTGCTAGCAGCCCAGACCCCGGGACCTACAATGAGCAGTTCTTC.

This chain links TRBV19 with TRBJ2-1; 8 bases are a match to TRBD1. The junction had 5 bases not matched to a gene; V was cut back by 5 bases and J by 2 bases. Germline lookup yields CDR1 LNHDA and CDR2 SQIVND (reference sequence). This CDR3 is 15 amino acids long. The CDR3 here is CASSVDREAYNEQFF. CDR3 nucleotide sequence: TGTGCCAGTAGTGTGGACAGGGAGGCCTACAATGAGCAGTTCTTC.

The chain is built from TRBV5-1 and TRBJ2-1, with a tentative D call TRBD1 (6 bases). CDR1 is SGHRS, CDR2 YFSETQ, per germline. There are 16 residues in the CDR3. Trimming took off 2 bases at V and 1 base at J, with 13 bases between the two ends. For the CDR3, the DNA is TGCGCCAGCAGCTTTACAGGGAGTGGGTCCTACAATGAGCAGTTCTTC. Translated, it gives CASSFTGSGSYNEQFF.

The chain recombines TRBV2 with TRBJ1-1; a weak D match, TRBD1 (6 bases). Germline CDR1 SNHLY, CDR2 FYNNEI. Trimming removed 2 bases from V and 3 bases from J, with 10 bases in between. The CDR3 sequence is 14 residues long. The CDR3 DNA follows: TGTGCCAGCAGTGAACGAGGGGGGGACACTGAAGCTTTCTTT. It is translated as CASSERGGDTEAFF.

The CDR3 DNA follows: TGTGCCAGCAGCTTAGGCGGACTAGCGGGGGGGCGGGAGCTGTTTTTT. Its translation: CASSLGGLAGGRELFF. The chain is built from TRBV11-3 and TRBJ2-2; 15 bases are a match to TRBD2. CDR3 size: 16 residues. Germline lookup yields CDR1 SGHNT and CDR2 YENEEA. V lost 1 base and J lost 9; bases outside the gene matches: 3.

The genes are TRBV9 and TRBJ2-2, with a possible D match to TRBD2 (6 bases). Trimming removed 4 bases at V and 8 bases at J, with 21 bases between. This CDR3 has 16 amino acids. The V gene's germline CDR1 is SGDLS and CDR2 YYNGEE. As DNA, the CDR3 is TGTGCCAGCAGCCTGACCGGGACTCTGGGGATAGGGGAGCTGTTTTTT. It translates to CASSLTGTLGIGELFF.

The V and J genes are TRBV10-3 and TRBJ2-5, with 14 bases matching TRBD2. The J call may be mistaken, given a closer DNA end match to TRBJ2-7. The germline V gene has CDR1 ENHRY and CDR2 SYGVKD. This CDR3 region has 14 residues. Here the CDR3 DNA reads TGTGCCATCACCGGACTAGCGGGAGGTTACGAGCAGTACTTC. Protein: CAITGLAGGYEQYF.

CDR3 DNA: TGTGCCAGCAGCCAAGTTCAGGTCACTGAAGCTTTCTTT. It encodes CASSQVQVTEAFF. The J gene is TRBJ1-1, the V gene TRBV4-2; no clear D. V was cut by 1 base and J by 4 bases, with 7 bases left in between. Germline values: CDR1 LGHNA, CDR2 YNFKEQ. CDR3 length: 13 residues.

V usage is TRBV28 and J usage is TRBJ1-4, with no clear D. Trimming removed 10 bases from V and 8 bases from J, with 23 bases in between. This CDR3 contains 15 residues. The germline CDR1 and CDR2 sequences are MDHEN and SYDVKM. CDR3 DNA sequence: TGTGCCACCGGGGAAGGGTACGTCGGAGGGGAAAAACTGTTTTTT. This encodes CATGEGYVGGEKLFF. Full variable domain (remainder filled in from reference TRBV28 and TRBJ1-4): DVKVTQSSRYLVKRTGEKVFLECVQDMDHENMFWYRQDPGLGLRLIYFSYDVKMKEKGDIPEGYSVSREKKERFSLILESASTNQTSMYLCATGEGYVGGEKLFFGSGTQLSVL.

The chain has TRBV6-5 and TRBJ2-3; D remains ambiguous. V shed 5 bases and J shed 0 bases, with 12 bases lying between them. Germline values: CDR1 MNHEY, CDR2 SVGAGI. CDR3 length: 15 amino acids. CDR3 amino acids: CASSQQPTSTDTQYF. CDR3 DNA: TGTGCCAGCAGTCAACAGCCTACTAGCACAGATACGCAGTATTTT.

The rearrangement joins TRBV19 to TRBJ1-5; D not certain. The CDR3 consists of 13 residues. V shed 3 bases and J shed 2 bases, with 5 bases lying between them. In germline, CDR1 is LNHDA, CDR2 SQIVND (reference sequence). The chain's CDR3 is CASSILRNQPQHF. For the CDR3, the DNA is TGTGCCAGTAGTATTCTCCGCAATCAGCCCCAGCATTTT.

The CDR3 sequence: CASSRDRASNYGYTF. Written as DNA, the CDR3 is TGTGCCAGCAGCCGGGACAGGGCATCTAACTATGGCTACACCTTC. The chain is built from TRBV7-2 and TRBJ1-2; 9 bases are shared with TRBD1. This CDR3 region has 15 residues. Germline CDR1 reads SGHTA; CDR2 reads FQGNSA. Trimming at V came to 5 bases and at J to 0 bases, leaving 4 bases not matched to a gene.